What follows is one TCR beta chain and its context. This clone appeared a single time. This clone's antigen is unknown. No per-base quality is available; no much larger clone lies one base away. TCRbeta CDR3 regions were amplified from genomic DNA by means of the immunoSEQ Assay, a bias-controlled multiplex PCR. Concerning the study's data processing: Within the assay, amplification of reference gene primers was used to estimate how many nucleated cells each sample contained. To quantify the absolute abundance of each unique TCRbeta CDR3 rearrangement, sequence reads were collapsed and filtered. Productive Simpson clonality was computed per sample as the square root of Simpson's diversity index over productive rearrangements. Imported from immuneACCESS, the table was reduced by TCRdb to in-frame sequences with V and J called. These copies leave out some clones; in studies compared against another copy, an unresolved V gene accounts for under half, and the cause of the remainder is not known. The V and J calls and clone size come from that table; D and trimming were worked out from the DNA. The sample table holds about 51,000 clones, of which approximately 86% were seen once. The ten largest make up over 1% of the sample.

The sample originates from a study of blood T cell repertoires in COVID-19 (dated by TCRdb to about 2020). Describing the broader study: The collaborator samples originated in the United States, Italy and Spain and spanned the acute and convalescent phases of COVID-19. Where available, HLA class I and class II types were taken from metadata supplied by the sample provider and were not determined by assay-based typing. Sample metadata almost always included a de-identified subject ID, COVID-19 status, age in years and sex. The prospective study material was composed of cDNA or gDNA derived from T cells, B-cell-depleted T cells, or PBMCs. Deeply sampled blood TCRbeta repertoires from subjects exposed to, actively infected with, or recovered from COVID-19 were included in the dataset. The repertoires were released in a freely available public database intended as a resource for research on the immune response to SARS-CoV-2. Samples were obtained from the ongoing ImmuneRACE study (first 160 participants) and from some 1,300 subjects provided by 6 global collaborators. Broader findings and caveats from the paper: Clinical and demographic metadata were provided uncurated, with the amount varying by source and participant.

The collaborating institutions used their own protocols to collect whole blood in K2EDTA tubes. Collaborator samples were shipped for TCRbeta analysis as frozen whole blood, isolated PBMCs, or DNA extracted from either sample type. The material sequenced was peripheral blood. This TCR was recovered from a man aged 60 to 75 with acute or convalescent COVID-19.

The CDR3 here reads CASSLARERGEQYF. Here is the DNA: TGTGCCAGCAGTTTGGCGCGGGAGAGGGGCGAGCAGTACTTC. The rearrangement joined TRBV27 to TRBJ2-7, and 7 junction bases match TRBD2. Per the germline V gene (reference sequence), MNHEY is the CDR1 and SMNVEV is the CDR2. The CDR3 starts with the cysteine, ends with the phenylalanine, and has 14 residues. Of the read, only the CDR3 DNA is kept; its 42 bases are in frame from base 1. At the junction V is shortened by 3 bases and J by 6 bases; bases outside the gene matches: 8.